The sequence of this T cell receptor beta chain was determined in a study of cytomegalovirus exposure and HLA in healthy donors. Overall study results and limits: Many donors shared some public TCRs, even though most TCR sequences were rare.

Both 60 Vbeta primers and 13 Jbeta primers went into the PCR. The data were produced by immunoSEQ multiplex PCR, yet TCRdb's version contains in-frame clones alone and is incomplete. The sample lists around 35,000 clones; roughly 76% were seen once. The V gene end was trimmed by 0 bases and the J gene end by 5 bases; junction bases not matched to a gene: 5. The CDR3 contains 15 residues. The germline gives CDR1 SGDLS, CDR2 YYNGEE. For this clone: Its cognate antigen is unknown.

Healthy bone marrow donors supplied every sample. The receptor's source is a woman in her forties in good health and CMV-seronegative. Sequencing was carried out using PBMCs. The V gene is TRBV9, the J gene TRBJ2-5, with TRBD1 identical over 9 bases. CDR3 nucleotide sequence: TGTGCCAGCAGCGTAGTTGGGACAGGGATTGAGACCCAGTACTTC. It specifies CASSVVGTGIETQYF.